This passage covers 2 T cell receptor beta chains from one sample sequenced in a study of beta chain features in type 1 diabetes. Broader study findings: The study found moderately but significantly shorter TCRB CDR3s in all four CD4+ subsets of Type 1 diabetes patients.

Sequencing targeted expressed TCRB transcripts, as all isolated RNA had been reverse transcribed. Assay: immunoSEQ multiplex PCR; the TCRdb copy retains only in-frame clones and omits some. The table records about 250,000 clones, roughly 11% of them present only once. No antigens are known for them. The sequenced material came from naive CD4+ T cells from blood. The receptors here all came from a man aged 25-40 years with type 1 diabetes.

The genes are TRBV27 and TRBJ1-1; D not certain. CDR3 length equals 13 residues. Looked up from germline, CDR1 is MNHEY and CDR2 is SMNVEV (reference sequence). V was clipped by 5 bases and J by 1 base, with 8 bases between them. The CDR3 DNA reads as TGTGCCAGCAGTCTTGAGAGGAACACTGAAGCTTTCTTT. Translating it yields CASSLERNTEAFF.

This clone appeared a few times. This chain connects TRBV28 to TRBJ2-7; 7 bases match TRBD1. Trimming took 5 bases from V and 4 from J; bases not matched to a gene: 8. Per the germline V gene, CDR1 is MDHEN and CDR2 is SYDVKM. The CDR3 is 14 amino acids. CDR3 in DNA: TGTGCCAGCAGTCTCACAGGGGTCGGGTACGAGCAGTACTTC. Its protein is CASSLTGVGYEQYF. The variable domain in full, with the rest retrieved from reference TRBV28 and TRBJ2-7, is DVKVTQSSRYLVKRTGEKVFLECVQDMDHENMFWYRQDPGLGLRLIYFSYDVKMKEKGDIPEGYSVSREKKERFSLILESASTNQTSMYLCASSLTGVGYEQYFGPGTRLTVT.